This T cell receptor (delta chain) was captured by sequencing in a study of gamma-delta chains in newborns, infants, children. Study in general: Innate gammadelta T cells reportedly expand polyclonally right after birth, driven by microbial exposure, per the title.

The V gene lost 0 bases and the J gene lost 0 bases, with 17 bases spanning the gap. CDR3 length equals 18 residues. Germline values: CDR1 TSWWSYY, CDR2 QGS. TCRdb fed the reads to CATT. Of roughly 5,000 delta-chain clones detected, roughly 15% appear once; the ten largest clones hold around a quarter. This clone rates as medium-sized. The source material was blood, sampled at baseline. The chain uses TRDV1 and TRDJ1; a weak D match, TRDD3 (6 bases). The sequence was obtained from a child who was a newborn, infant or young child, either healthy, febrile or measles-vaccinated (not recorded which). The CDR3 region is CALGELRGGDSYTDKLIF. Here the CDR3 DNA reads TGTGCTCTTGGGGAACTTAGGGGAGGGGATTCGTACACCGATAAACTCATCTTT.